A single T cell receptor (beta chain) is shown here with its context. This sample was taken from a study of blood T cell repertoires in COVID-19. Whole-study context: Nucleic acid was either cDNA or gDNA, and it came from T cells, B-cell-depleted T cells, or PBMCs.

V lost 4 bases and J lost 5; bases outside the gene matches: 9. This CDR3 region has 15 residues. The V gene's germline CDR1 is MNHEY and CDR2 SMNVEV (reference sequence). The data were produced by immunoSEQ multiplex PCR, yet TCRdb's version contains in-frame clones alone and is incomplete. The sample includes about 84,000 clones, approximately 78% of them seen just once. V is TRBV27 and J is TRBJ1-1; 8 nucleotides line up with TRBD1. The clonotype originates from a woman aged 80 or over with acute or convalescent COVID-19. Sequencing was performed on peripheral blood. CDR3 loop: CASSSLQGGRTEAFF. CDR3 in DNA: TGTGCCAGCAGTTCCTTACAGGGGGGCAGGACTGAAGCTTTCTTT.